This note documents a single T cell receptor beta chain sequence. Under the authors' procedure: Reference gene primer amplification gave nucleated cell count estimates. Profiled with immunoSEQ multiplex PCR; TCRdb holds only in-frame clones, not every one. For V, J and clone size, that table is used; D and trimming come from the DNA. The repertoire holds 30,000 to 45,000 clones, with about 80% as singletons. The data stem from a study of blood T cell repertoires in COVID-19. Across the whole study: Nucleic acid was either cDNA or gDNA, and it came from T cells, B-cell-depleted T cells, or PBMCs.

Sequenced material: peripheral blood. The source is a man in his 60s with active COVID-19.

The CDR3 DNA follows: TGTGCCAGCAGCCAAGGAGACAGGGTGGCCGAGCAGTACTTC. Encoded protein: CASSQGDRVAEQYF. The V gene is TRBV3-1 (or the pseudogene TRBV3-2), the J gene TRBJ2-7; TRBD1 matches 7 bases. CDR3 size: 14 residues. The V gene end was trimmed by 1 base and the J gene end by 6 bases; junction bases not matched to a gene: 6. CDR1 and CDR2 (germline): LGHDT, YNNKEL (reference sequence).